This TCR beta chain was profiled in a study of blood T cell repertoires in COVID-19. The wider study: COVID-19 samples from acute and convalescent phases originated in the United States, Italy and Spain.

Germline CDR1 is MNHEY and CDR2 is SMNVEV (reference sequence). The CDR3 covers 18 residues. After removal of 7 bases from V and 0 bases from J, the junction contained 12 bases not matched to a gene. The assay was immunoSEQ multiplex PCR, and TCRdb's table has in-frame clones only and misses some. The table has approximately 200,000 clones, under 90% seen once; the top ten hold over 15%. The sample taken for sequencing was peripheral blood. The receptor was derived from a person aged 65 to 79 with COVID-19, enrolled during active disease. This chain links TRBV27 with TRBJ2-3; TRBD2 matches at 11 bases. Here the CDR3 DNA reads TGTGCCAGCACCCCTAGCGGGGGGCTGGGTACTAGCACAGATACGCAGTATTTT. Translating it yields CASTPSGGLGTSTDTQYF.